This T cell receptor beta chain was sequenced in a study of T cells after yellow fever vaccination (dated by TCRdb to 2018 to 2020). For context, the study as a whole: The SMART-Seq v4 Ultra Low Input RNA kit was used to prepare libraries from fractions with low cell numbers. To follow T-cell clones before and after primary and booster YFV17D yellow fever vaccination, bulk TCR alpha and beta repertoires were sequenced over time. Two healthy male donors, one aged 18 to 30 and one aged 30 to 39 years, were included in the cohort. Blood was collected at multiple timepoints before and after primary and secondary immunization, and bulk PBMC replicates and cell subsets were isolated.

As for this clonotype: No antigen is known for it. Qualities for individual bases were not recorded, and no much larger clone is one base off.

Reading the germline V gene (reference sequence) gives CDR1 SGHAT and CDR2 FQDESV. The germline V and J ends show losses of 6 bases and 3 bases respectively, and no gene match explains 17 bases of the junction. The CDR3 runs 18 amino acids, cysteine and phenylalanine included. Just CDR3 DNA is preserved here, 54 bases in frame from base 1. General study outcomes and caveats: Computational filtering was needed because FACS-sorted repertoires could contain abundant contaminating clonotypes from the bulk population. Compared with the primary T-cell response, the secondary T-cell response was weaker but faster, peaking on day 5 rather than day 15. After the booster, most of the clones that had expanded following primary vaccination were detected again (just under 97% of CD4 and roughly 90% of CD8), which suggests that memory was broadly maintained. A small fraction of clonotypes appeared in both the CD4 and CD8 compartments, likely as a result of convergent recombination. Because the study included only a couple of donors, the extent to which the findings can be generalized is limited.

TCR cDNA was synthesized by 5'RACE template switching, through which a universal primer site and unique molecular identifiers were introduced. Priming of cDNA synthesis was performed from both the TCR alpha and TCR beta constant segments. Two PCR steps were used to amplify libraries, with sample barcodes and sequencing adapters being added in the second step. Sequencing of libraries was performed on Illumina HiSeq 2500 (2x100 bp) or NovaSeq (2x150 bp). As for the original processing: MIGEC was used to demultiplex reads and collapse the reads into UMI consensus sequences, and MiXCR was used for V(D)J alignment. Using edgeR on replicate PBMC samples, clonotypes were called vaccine-responding if FDR was below 0.01 and the log2 fold change was above 5 up to day 15. Each bulk clonotype was labeled CD4 or CD8 based on which sequenced repertoire, CD4 or CD8, contained the clonotype at higher abundance. TCRdb reprocessed the public reads (quality trimming at Q25 with fastp, clone calling with MiXCR) and kept in-frame beta chains. Under each unique CDR3 protein, matching rows form one entry showing the most common genes and DNA. None of the V and J calls come from the authors' own analysis; TCRdb made them. Across this sample there are 400,000 or so distinct CDR3 sequences, with 6% to 8% seen only once. In total, the top ten clones hold 15% of the sample.

The intended sense of this specimen's treatment or condition label: live attenuated yellow fever vaccine strain. At each blood-draw timepoint, two biological replicates of bulk PBMCs were obtained. PBMCs were isolated from peripheral blood using a standard Ficoll-Paque protocol. RNA was extracted with TriZol from bulk PBMCs, CD4 and CD8 fractions, and dextramer-positive and dextramer-negative fractions. Sequences were derived from PBMCs, sampled 5 days after the yellow fever booster vaccination. The chain is made from TRBV11-1 and TRBJ2-3, and 8 bases in between align with TRBD2. This sequence originates from a man in his thirties or forties who received the YFV17D yellow fever vaccine. The nucleotides are TGTGCCAGCAGTCAAACCCACACCCCGGGAGGGGTGACAGATACGCAGTATTTT. Its translation is CASSQTHTPGGVTDTQYF.